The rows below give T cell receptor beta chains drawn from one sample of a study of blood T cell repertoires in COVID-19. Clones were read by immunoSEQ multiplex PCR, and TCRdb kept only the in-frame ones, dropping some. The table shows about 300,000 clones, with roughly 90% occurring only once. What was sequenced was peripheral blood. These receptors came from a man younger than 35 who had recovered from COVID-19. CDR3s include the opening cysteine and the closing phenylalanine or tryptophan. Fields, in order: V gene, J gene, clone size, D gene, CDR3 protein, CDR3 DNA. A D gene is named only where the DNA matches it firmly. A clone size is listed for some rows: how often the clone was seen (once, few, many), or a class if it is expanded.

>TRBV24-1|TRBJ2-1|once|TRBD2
CATSDPAGTSYPLSADEQFF
TGTGCCACCAGTGACCCTGCCGGGACTAGCTACCCCTTGAGTGCGGATGAGCAGTTCTTC
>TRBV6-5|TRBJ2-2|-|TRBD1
CASRQGGHGELFF
TGTGCCAGCAGACAGGGGGGACACGGGGAGCTGTTTTTT
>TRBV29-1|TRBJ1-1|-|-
CSGWGGNTEAFF
TGCAGCGGTTGGGGGGGGAACACTGAAGCTTTCTTT
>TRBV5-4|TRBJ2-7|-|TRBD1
CASSPTPDRGLQAEQYF
TGTGCCAGCAGCCCTACTCCGGACAGGGGCTTGCAGGCCGAGCAGTACTTC
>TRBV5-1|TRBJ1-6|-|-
CASSVNSSPLHF
TGCGCCAGCAGCGTCAATTCTTCACCCCTCCACTTT
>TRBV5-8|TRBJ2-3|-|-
CASSLAYSADTQYF
TGTGCCAGCAGCCTCGCCTATAGCGCAGATACGCAGTATTTT
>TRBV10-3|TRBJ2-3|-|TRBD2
CANRPGLADTDTQYF
TGTGCCAACAGACCCGGACTAGCGGACACAGATACGCAGTATTTT
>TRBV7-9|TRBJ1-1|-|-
CASSFQGSVTEAFF
TGTGCCAGCAGCTTTCAGGGGTCGGTCACTGAAGCTTTCTTT
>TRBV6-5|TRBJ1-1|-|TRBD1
CASSWGQVNTEAFF
TGTGCCAGCAGTTGGGGACAGGTGAACACTGAAGCTTTCTTT
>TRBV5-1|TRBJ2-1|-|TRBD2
CASSLFSGGAYNEQFF
TGCGCCAGCAGCTTGTTTTCGGGAGGTGCCTACAATGAGCAGTTCTTC
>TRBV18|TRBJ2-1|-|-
CASSPRSTSVAYNEQFF
TGTGCCAGCTCACCACGATCGACTAGTGTAGCATACAATGAGCAGTTCTTC
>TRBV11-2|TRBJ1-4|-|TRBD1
CASSFSGGDEKLFF
TGTGCCAGCAGCTTTTCAGGGGGTGATGAAAAACTGTTTTTT
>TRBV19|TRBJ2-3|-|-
CASSSAGSTDTQYF
TGTGCCAGTAGTTCCGCCGGGTCGACAGATACGCAGTATTTT
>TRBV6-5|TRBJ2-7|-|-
CASSFQGRAYEQYF
TGTGCCAGCAGTTTTCAGGGGCGAGCCTACGAGCAGTACTTC
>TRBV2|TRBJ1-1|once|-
CAVEASSAGEAFF
TGTGCAGTCGAGGCGTCGTCGGCGGGGGAAGCTTTCTTT
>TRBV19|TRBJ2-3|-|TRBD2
CASSFDVGAGGSTDTQYF
TGTGCCAGTAGTTTTGACGTGGGAGCGGGGGGAAGCACAGATACGCAGTATTTT